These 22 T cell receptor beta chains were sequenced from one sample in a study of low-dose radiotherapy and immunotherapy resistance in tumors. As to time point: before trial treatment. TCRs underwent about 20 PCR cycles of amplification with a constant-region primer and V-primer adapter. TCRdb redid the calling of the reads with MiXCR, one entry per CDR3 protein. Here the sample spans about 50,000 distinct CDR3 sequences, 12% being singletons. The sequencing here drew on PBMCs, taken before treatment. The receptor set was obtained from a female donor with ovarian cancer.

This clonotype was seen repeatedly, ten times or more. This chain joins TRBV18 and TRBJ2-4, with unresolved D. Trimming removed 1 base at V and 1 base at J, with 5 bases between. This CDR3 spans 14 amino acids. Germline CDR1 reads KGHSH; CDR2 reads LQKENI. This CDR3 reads CASSPLSAKNIQYF. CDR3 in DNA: TGTGCCAGCTCACCACTTTCGGCCAAAAACATTCAGTACTTC.

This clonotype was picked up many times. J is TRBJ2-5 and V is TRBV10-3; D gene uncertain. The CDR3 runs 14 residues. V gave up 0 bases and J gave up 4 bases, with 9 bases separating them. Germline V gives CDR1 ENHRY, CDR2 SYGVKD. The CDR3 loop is CAISESVTAETQYF. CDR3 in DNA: TGTGCCATCAGTGAGTCGGTCACGGCAGAGACCCAGTACTTC.

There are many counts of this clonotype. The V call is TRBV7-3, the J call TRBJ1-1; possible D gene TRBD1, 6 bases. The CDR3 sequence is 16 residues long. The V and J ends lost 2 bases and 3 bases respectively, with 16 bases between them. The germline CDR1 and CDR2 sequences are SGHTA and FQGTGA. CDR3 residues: CASSLFGGRGDTEAFF. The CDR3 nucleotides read TGTGCCAGCAGCTTATTTGGGGGGCGGGGGGACACTGAAGCTTTCTTT.

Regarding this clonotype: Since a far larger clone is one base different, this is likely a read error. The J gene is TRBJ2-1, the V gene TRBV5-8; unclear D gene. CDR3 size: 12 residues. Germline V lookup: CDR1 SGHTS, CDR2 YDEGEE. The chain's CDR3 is CASSFQDDEQFF. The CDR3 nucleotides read TGCGCCAGCAGCTTCCAGGACGATGAGCAGTTCTTC.

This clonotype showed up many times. The CDR3 is CASTRTRNTGELFF. For the CDR3, the DNA is TGTGCCAGCACGCGGACTAGGAACACCGGGGAGCTGTTTTTT. This chain joins TRBV3-1 and TRBJ2-2; 7 nucleotides align to TRBD2. The CDR3 extends over 14 amino acids. V was clipped by 7 bases and J by 1 base; unmatched bases: 3. CDR1 LGHDT and CDR2 YNNKEL come from the germline V gene (reference sequence).

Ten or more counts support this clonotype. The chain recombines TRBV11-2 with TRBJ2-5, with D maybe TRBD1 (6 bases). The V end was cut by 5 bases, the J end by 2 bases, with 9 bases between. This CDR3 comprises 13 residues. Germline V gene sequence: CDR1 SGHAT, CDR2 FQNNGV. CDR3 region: CASSRQVQETQYF. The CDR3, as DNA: TGTGCCAGCAGCCGACAGGTTCAAGAGACCCAGTACTTC.

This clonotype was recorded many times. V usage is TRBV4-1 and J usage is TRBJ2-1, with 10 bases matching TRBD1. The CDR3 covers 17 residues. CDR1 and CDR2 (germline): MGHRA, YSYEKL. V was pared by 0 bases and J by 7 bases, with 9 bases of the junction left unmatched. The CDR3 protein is CASSQEPHRTGGNEQFF. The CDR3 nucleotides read TGCGCCAGCAGCCAAGAACCCCACCGGACAGGGGGTAATGAGCAGTTCTTC.

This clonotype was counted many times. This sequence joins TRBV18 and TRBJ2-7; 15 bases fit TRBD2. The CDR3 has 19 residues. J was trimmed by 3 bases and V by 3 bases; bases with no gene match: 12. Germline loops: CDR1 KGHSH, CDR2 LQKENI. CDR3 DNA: TGTGCCAGCTCACCCTCCCGGACTAGCGGGGGGGCCGGCTTCTACGAGCAGTACTTC. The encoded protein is CASSPSRTSGGAGFYEQYF.

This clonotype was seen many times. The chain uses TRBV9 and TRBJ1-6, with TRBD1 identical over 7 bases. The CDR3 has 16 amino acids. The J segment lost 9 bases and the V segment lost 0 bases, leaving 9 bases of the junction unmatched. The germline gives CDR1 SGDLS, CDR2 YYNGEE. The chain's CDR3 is CASSVGHPGGGSPLHF. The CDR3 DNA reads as TGTGCCAGCAGCGTAGGCCACCCAGGGGGGGGTTCACCCCTCCACTTT.

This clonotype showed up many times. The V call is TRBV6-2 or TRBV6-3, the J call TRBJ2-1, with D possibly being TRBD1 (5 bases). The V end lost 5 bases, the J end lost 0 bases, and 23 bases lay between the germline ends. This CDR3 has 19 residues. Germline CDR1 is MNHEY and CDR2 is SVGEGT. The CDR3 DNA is TGTGCCAGCAGTCCGAAATCCTCCTTTCCAGACAGCTCCTACAATGAGCAGTTCTTC. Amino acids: CASSPKSSFPDSSYNEQFF.

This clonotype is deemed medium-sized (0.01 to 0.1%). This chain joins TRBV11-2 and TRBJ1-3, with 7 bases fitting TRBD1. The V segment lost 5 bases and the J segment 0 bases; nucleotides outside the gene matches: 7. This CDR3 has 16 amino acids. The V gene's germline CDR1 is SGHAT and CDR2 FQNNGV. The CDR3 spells CASSPRQGTSGNTIYF. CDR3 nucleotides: TGTGCCAGCAGCCCCCGACAGGGAACCTCTGGAAACACCATATATTTT. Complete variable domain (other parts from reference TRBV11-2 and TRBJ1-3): EAGVAQSPRYKIIEKRQSVAFWCNPISGHATLYWYQQILGQGPKLLIQFQNNGVVDDSQLPKDRFSAERLKGVDSTLKIQPAKLEDSAVYLCASSPRQGTSGNTIYFGEGSWLTVV.

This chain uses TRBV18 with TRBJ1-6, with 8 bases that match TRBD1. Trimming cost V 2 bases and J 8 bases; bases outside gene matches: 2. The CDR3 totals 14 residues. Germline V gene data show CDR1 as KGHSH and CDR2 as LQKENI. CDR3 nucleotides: TGTGCCAGCTCACCATCAGGGGGCGATTCACCCCTCCACTTT. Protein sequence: CASSPSGGDSPLHF.

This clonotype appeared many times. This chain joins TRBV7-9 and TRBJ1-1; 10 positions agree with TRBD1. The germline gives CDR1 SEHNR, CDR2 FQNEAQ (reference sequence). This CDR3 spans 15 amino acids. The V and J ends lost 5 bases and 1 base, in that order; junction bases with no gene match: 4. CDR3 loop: CASSGRQGANTEAFF. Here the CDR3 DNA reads TGTGCCAGCAGCGGAAGACAGGGGGCGAACACTGAAGCTTTCTTT.

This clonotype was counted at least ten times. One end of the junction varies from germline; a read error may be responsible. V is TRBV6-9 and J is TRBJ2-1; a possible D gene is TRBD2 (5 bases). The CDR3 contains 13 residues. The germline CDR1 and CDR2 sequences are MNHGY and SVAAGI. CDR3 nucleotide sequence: TGCGCCAGCAGCGGTCAACCCGTGGATGAGCAGTTCTTC. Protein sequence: CASSGQPVDEQFF.

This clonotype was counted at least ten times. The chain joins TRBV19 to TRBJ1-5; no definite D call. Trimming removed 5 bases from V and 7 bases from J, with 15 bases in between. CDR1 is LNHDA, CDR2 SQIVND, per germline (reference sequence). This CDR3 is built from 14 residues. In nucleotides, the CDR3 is TGTGCCAGTAGTCCCTACAAAGAAGACCAGCCCCAGCATTTT. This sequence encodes CASSPYKEDQPQHF. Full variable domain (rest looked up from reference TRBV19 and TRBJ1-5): DGGITQSPKYLFRKEGQNVTLSCEQNLNHDAMYWYRQDPGQGLRLIYYSQIVNDFQKGDIAEGYSVSREKKESFPLTVTSAQKNPTAFYLCASSPYKEDQPQHFGDGTRLSIL.

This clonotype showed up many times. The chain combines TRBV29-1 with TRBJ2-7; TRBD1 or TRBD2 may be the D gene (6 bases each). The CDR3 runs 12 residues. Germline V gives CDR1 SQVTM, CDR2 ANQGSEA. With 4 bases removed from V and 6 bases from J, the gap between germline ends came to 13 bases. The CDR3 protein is CSVGLQGGEQYF. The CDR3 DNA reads TGCAGCGTTGGACTACAGGGAGGCGAGCAGTACTTC.

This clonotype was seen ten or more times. The CDR3 DNA sequence: TGTGCCTGGCACCGACTAGAAGATACGCAGTATTTT. Translation gives CAWHRLEDTQYF. The chain uses TRBV30 and TRBJ2-3; weak D call: TRBD2 (6 bases). Trimming removed 5 bases at V and 5 bases at J, with 11 bases between. Germline values: CDR1 GTSNPN, CDR2 SVGIG (reference sequence). This CDR3 contains 12 residues.

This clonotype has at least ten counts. The DNA for the CDR3 is TGTGCCACCAGTGATTTGCAAGACAGGGGCAGGGACAATGAGCAGTTCTTC. It is translated as CATSDLQDRGRDNEQFF. The V gene is TRBV24-1, the J gene TRBJ2-1, with 8 bases that match TRBD1. CDR1 is KGHDR and CDR2 is SFDVKD in the germline V gene. The CDR3 runs to 17 residues. V lost 0 bases and J lost 5; bases outside the gene matches: 8.

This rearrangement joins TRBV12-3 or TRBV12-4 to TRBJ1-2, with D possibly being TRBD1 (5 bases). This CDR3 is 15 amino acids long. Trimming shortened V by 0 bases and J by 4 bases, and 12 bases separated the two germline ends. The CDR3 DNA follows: TGTGCCAGCAGTTTAGCGCGGGGCCGAGCCTATGGCTACACCTTC. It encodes CASSLARGRAYGYTF.

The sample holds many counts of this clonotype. CDR3 sequence: CASSYIAGGGETQYF. Written as DNA, the CDR3 is TGTGCCAGCAGTTATATAGCGGGGGGGGGAGAGACCCAGTACTTC. The genes are TRBV27 and TRBJ2-5; 11 bases align to TRBD2. The V segment lost 4 bases and the J segment 4 bases; nucleotides outside the gene matches: 5. Per germline, CDR1 MNHEY and CDR2 SMNVEV (reference sequence). The CDR3 loop spans 15 amino acids.

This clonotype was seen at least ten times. CDR3 bases: TGTGCCAGCTCCCCGGGACAAGAAAATGAAAAACTGTTTTTT. Protein: CASSPGQENEKLFF. The V call is TRBV18, the J call TRBJ1-4; D possibly corresponds to TRBD1 (6 bases). The germline V and J ends were trimmed by 6 bases and 5 bases, with 13 bases remaining between them. The CDR3 has 14 residues. The germline gives CDR1 KGHSH, CDR2 LQKENI.

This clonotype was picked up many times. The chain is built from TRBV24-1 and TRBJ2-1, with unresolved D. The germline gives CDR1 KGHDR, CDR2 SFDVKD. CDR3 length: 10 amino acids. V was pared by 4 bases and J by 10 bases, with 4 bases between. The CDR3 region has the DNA TGTGCCACCAGTGACCGCGAGCAGTTCTTC. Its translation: CATSDREQFF.